Sequencing of this TCR beta chain was carried out in a study of blood T cells in healthy people across ages. Study-wide findings and caveats: The study could not conclusively compare naive and antigen-experienced cells, given its unsorted PBMCs.

Turning to this clonotype: The target antigen is unknown.

This CDR3 is built from 13 residues. The germline V gene has CDR1 SGHTA and CDR2 FQGTGA. V gave up 5 bases and J gave up 3 bases, with 10 bases separating them. PCR was performed a second time for about 6 to 12 cycles using a sample-barcoded 5' primer and a J-beta primer mix. Every cDNA was tagged by a template-switch adaptor with 12 random nucleotides. Each CDR3 protein is one row after TCRdb ran MiXCR on the 5' RACE reads. The sample has over 600,000 distinct CDR3 sequences, over 40% seen once. V and J are TRBV7-3 and TRBJ1-1; D is unresolved. The specimen sequenced was blood. The source of this sequence is a man older than 75 in good health. DNA of the CDR3: TGTGCCAGCAGCGGACGAGGCGACACTGAAGCTTTCTTT. Residues: CASSGRGDTEAFF.